This TCR beta chain was observed in a study of tissue T cells after allogeneic stem cell transplantation. Sequencing of TCRbeta CDR3 at survey depth gave sequences and template counts. The protocol was immunoSEQ multiplex PCR, while the TCRdb copy is restricted to in-frame clones and leaves out a portion. The sample holds 4,900 or so clones, about 51% seen once. As for this clone: Its cognate antigen is unknown. Gene labels here are mouse ones. The observed sequence ends 1 residue before the CDR3 terminus, with the missing tail filled in from the germline J gene.

V lost 0 bases and J lost 7; bases outside the gene matches: 6. The length of the CDR3 is 14 residues. Germline loops: CDR1 LGHNA, CDR2 YNLKQL (reference sequence). Study results and caveats: Blood and spleen captured only part of the tissue TCR repertoire. TCR repertoires tracked anatomic similarity, regardless of disease or transplant status.

Stated time point: mouse harvest day 7 after allogeneic transplant. The graft held 10^6 splenic CD5+ T cells and 10^7 T-cell-depleted bone marrow cells. This mouse GVHD model was MHC-mismatched B6 to BALB/c, profiled day 7 or 14. Material: gut tissue. V gene TRBV5 combines with J gene TRBJ2-7; 7 nucleotides align to TRBD2. The sequence was collected from a female BALB/c mouse given C57BL/6 T cells with graft-versus-host disease after an allogeneic hematopoietic cell transplant. The DNA read from the CDR3 is TGTGCCAGCAGCCAAGACTGGGGGACGGGGGAACAGTAC. The encoded protein is CASSQDWGTGEQY. The entire CDR3 reads CASSQDWGTGEQYF.